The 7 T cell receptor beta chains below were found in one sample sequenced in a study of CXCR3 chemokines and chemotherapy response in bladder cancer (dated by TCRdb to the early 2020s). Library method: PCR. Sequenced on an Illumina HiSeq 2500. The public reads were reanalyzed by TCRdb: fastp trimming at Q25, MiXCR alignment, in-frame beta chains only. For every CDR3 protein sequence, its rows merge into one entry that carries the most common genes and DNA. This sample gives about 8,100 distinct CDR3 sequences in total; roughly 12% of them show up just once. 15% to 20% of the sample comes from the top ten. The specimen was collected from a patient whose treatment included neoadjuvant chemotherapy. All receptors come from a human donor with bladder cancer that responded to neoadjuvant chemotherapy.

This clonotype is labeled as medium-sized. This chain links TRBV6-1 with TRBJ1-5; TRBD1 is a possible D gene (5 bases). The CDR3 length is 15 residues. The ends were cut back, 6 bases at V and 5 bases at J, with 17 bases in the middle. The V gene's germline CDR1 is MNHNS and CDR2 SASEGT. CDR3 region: CASRGLTGPYQPQHF. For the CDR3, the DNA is TGTGCCAGCAGGGGATTAACAGGCCCATATCAGCCCCAGCATTTT.

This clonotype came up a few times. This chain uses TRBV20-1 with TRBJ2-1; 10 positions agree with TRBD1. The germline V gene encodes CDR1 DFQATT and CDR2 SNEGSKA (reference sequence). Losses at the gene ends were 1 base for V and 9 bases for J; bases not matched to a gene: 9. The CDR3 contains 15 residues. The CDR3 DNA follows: TGCAGTGCTAGAGTGGGGGACAGGGGTGGGGCTGAGCAGTTCTTC. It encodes CSARVGDRGGAEQFF.

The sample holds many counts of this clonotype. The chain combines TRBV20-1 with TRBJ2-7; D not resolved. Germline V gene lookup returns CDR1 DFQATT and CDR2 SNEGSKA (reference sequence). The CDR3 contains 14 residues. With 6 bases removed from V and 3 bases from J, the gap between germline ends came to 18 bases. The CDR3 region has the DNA TGCAGTGCCACCCCCGGGCCCGTCCACTACGAGCAGTACTTC. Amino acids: CSATPGPVHYEQYF.

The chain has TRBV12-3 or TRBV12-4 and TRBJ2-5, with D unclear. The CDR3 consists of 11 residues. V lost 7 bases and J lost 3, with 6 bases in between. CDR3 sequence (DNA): TGTGCCAGCACCCTGAAAGAGACCCAGTACTTC. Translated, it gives CASTLKETQYF.

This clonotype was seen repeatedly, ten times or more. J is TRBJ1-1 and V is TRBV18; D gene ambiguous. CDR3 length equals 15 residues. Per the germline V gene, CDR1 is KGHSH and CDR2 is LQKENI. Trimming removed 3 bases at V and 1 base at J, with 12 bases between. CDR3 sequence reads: CASSPNSWGNTEAFF. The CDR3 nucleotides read TGTGCCAGCTCACCGAACTCTTGGGGGAACACTGAAGCTTTCTTT.

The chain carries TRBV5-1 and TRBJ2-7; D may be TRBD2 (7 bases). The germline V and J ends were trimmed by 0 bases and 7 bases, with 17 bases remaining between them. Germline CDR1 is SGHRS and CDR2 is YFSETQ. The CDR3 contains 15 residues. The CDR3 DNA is TGCGCCAGCAGCTTGGAGGTGCGGGGGCTCGGAGAGCAGTACTTC. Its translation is CASSLEVRGLGEQYF.

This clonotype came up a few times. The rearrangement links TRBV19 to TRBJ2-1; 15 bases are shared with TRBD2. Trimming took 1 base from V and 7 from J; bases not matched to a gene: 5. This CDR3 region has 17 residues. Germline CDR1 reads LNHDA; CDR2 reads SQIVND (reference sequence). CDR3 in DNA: TGTGCCAGTAGTATAGGATCAGGACTAGCGGGGGGGAATGAGCAGTTCTTC. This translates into CASSIGSGLAGGNEQFF.